The present T cell receptor (beta chain) was sequenced within a study of cytomegalovirus exposure and HLA in healthy donors. Study-wide findings and caveats: A later analysis reportedly found that, within productive TCRs, an Asian-associated ancestry cluster had fewer N-insertions than the mean observed across the approximately 660 donors. The productive fraction for most TCR beta V segments was about 87% or about 30% in an earlier analysis. Sequencing depth roughly uniform across donors was assumed in presence/absence analyses.

PCR was performed using 60 Vbeta and 13 Jbeta primers. Produced via immunoSEQ multiplex PCR; TCRdb's table is partial and in-frame only. This sample carries approximately 150,000 clones, around 82% of them seen once, and the ten largest clones take about 2.5%. The junction had 4 bases not matched to a gene; V was cut back by 3 bases and J by 0 bases. Germline V lookup: CDR1 KGHSH, CDR2 LQKENI. This CDR3 spans 17 amino acids. Nominal health characterized the donors when sampled, though unrecorded immune exposures were likely. This clone was detected a few times. Its antigen is unidentified. The V call is TRBV18, the J call TRBJ1-6, with 8 bases aligning to TRBD1. The sample consisted of PBMCs. The clonotype was recovered from a woman aged 18-29 years in good health and CMV-seropositive. In DNA form, the CDR3 reads TGTGCCAGCTCACCTGGGGACAGGAGCTCCTATAATTCACCCCTCCACTTT. It is translated as CASSPGDRSSYNSPLHF.